This is a list of T cell receptor beta chains from one sample in a study of response to subunit inactivated influenza vaccine. TCRdb analysed the RT-PCR reads with MiXCR anew, one entry per CDR3 protein. The table lists roughly 650,000 distinct CDR3 sequences, 14% of them singletons, with 7.5% to 8% in the top ten. Sequencing used PBMCs from blood, obtained less than 15 days before vaccination. The receptors were sampled from a man in his fifties who received an inactivated influenza vaccine. CDR3s include the opening cysteine and the closing phenylalanine or tryptophan. Fields, in order: J gene, clone size, D gene, V gene, CDR3 protein, CDR3 DNA. The D gene is left open where the match is weak. Where a row states a size, it is once, few, many or the class of an expanded clone; other rows omit it.

j_gene: TRBJ2-7
abundance: -
d_gene: TRBD2
v_gene: TRBV20-1
CDR3aa: CSARDSLAGGREQYF
CDR3nt: TGCAGTGCTAGAGATTCCCTAGCGGGAGGGAGAGAGCAGTACTTC

j_gene: TRBJ2-2
abundance: many
d_gene: -
v_gene: TRBV7-9
CDR3aa: CASSLDRGGFTGELFF
CDR3nt: TGTGCCAGCAGCTTAGACCGAGGAGGGTTCACCGGGGAGCTGTTTTTT

j_gene: TRBJ2-1
abundance: few
d_gene: TRBD2
v_gene: TRBV11-2
CDR3aa: CASSLLTGGIGNEQFF
CDR3nt: TGTGCCAGCAGCTTACTTACGGGAGGGATTGGGAATGAGCAGTTCTTC

j_gene: TRBJ2-1
abundance: -
d_gene: -
v_gene: TRBV5-1
CDR3aa: CASSSNAAGRFNHEQFF
CDR3nt: TGCGCCAGCAGCTCCAATGCCGCGGGAAGGTTTAACCATGAGCAGTTCTTC

j_gene: TRBJ2-5
abundance: -
d_gene: -
v_gene: TRBV15
CDR3aa: CATSRDVRGETQYF
CDR3nt: TGTGCCACCAGCAGAGACGTCCGAGGGGAGACCCAGTACTTC

j_gene: TRBJ1-4
abundance: few
d_gene: -
v_gene: TRBV29-1
CDR3aa: CSVGGASTNEKLFF
CDR3nt: TGCAGCGTTGGAGGGGCATCAACTAATGAAAAACTGTTTTTT

j_gene: TRBJ2-3
abundance: few
d_gene: TRBD2
v_gene: TRBV2
CDR3aa: CASSVAGGLLHTDTQYF
CDR3nt: TGTGCCAGCAGTGTTGCGGGAGGCCTTCTACACACAGATACGCAGTATTTT

j_gene: TRBJ2-2
abundance: many
d_gene: TRBD2
v_gene: TRBV11-2
CDR3aa: CASSSRTSGGGLAGELFF
CDR3nt: TGTGCCAGCAGCTCCCGGACTAGCGGGGGGGGCTTGGCCGGGGAGCTGTTTTTT

j_gene: TRBJ2-7
abundance: -
d_gene: TRBD1
v_gene: TRBV28
CDR3aa: CASSLMDRDFYEQYF
CDR3nt: TGTGCCAGCAGTTTAATGGACAGGGACTTTTACGAGCAGTACTTC

j_gene: TRBJ2-3
abundance: few
d_gene: TRBD2
v_gene: TRBV20-1
CDR3aa: CSSERGGGADTQYF
CDR3nt: TGCAGTTCCGAGCGGGGGGGCGGGGCAGATACGCAGTATTTT

j_gene: TRBJ1-2
abundance: -
d_gene: -
v_gene: TRBV20-1
CDR3aa: CSARILGPYGYTF
CDR3nt: TGCAGTGCTAGAATTCTCGGTCCCTATGGCTACACCTTC

j_gene: TRBJ2-7
abundance: -
d_gene: TRBD1
v_gene: TRBV7-2
CDR3aa: CASKTGGVGYEQYF
CDR3nt: TGTGCCAGCAAAACAGGGGGCGTTGGGTACGAGCAGTACTTC

j_gene: TRBJ2-1
abundance: -
d_gene: TRBD2
v_gene: TRBV7-3
CDR3aa: CASSEGGKSYNEQFF
CDR3nt: TGTGCCAGCAGCGAGGGAGGGAAGTCCTACAATGAGCAGTTCTTC

j_gene: TRBJ2-1
abundance: -
d_gene: TRBD1
v_gene: TRBV11-2
CDR3aa: CASTVGTGDEQFF
CDR3nt: TGTGCCAGCACCGTTGGGACAGGGGATGAGCAGTTCTTC

j_gene: TRBJ2-7
abundance: few
d_gene: TRBD1
v_gene: TRBV9
CDR3aa: CASSMQGASYEQYF
CDR3nt: TGTGCCAGCAGCATGCAGGGGGCCTCCTACGAGCAGTACTTC

j_gene: TRBJ1-1
abundance: -
d_gene: TRBD1
v_gene: TRBV11-1
CDR3aa: CATGDSPGGHTEAFF
CDR3nt: TGTGCCACAGGGGACAGTCCGGGGGGACACACTGAAGCTTTCTTT

j_gene: TRBJ2-7
abundance: -
d_gene: -
v_gene: TRBV6-5
CDR3aa: CASSYSSRQAYEQYF
CDR3nt: TGTGCCAGCAGTTACTCGAGCAGACAGGCCTACGAGCAGTACTTC

j_gene: TRBJ2-1
abundance: few
d_gene: TRBD2
v_gene: TRBV15
CDR3aa: CATSRVPPLAGYYNEQFF
CDR3nt: TGTGCCACCAGCAGAGTCCCCCCGCTAGCGGGTTACTACAATGAGCAGTTCTTC

j_gene: TRBJ1-2
abundance: -
d_gene: -
v_gene: TRBV30
CDR3aa: CAWSVGLQGPYGYTF
CDR3nt: TGTGCCTGGAGTGTGGGTTTGCAGGGTCCCTATGGCTACACCTTC

j_gene: TRBJ1-2
abundance: few
d_gene: TRBD1
v_gene: TRBV7-3
CDR3aa: CASSTGQGAYTF
CDR3nt: TGTGCCAGCAGCACCGGACAGGGGGCCTACACCTTC

j_gene: TRBJ2-2
abundance: -
d_gene: -
v_gene: TRBV28
CDR3aa: CASSFPGLGTGELFF
CDR3nt: TGTGCCAGCAGTTTTCCAGGGCTCGGCACCGGGGAGCTGTTTTTT

j_gene: TRBJ2-7
abundance: few
d_gene: TRBD2
v_gene: TRBV5-4
CDR3aa: CASSGAPGLGSNEQYF
CDR3nt: TGTGCCAGCAGCGGGGCCCCGGGACTAGGTTCAAACGAGCAGTACTTC

j_gene: TRBJ1-1
abundance: few
d_gene: TRBD1
v_gene: TRBV20-1
CDR3aa: CSAKTGGPTGAFF
CDR3nt: TGCAGTGCAAAGACAGGGGGACCGACCGGGGCTTTCTTT

j_gene: TRBJ2-7
abundance: many
d_gene: TRBD1
v_gene: TRBV29-1
CDR3aa: CSVALTGGIYEQYF
CDR3nt: TGCAGCGTTGCCCTGACAGGGGGGATCTACGAGCAGTACTTC

j_gene: TRBJ2-3
abundance: -
d_gene: -
v_gene: TRBV7-7
CDR3aa: CASSPQVVDTQYF
CDR3nt: TGTGCCAGCAGCCCTCAGGTAGTGGATACGCAGTATTTT

j_gene: TRBJ1-2
abundance: -
d_gene: -
v_gene: TRBV10-3
CDR3aa: CAISESTVGTYRYTF
CDR3nt: TGTGCCATCAGTGAGTCAACGGTAGGGACCTATCGCTACACCTTC

j_gene: TRBJ2-7
abundance: -
d_gene: TRBD2
v_gene: TRBV20-1
CDR3aa: CSATRYLAGGTYEQYF
CDR3nt: TGCAGTGCTACCCGATACTTAGCGGGAGGGACCTACGAGCAGTACTTC

j_gene: TRBJ1-6
abundance: many
d_gene: -
v_gene: TRBV3-1
CDR3aa: CASSRGRGNSPLHF
CDR3nt: TGTGCCAGCAGCCGCGGGAGGGGTAATTCACCCCTCCACTTT

j_gene: TRBJ2-5
abundance: few
d_gene: TRBD1
v_gene: TRBV5-6
CDR3aa: CASSSPTGFETQYF
CDR3nt: TGTGCCAGCAGCTCACCGACAGGGTTTGAGACCCAGTACTTC

j_gene: TRBJ1-5
abundance: few
d_gene: -
v_gene: TRBV6-2/TRBV6-3
CDR3aa: CASKVRSVRGWNQPQHF
CDR3nt: TGTGCCAGCAAGGTTCGCTCAGTTCGGGGGTGGAATCAGCCCCAGCATTTT

j_gene: TRBJ2-7
abundance: many
d_gene: -
v_gene: TRBV5-6
CDR3aa: CASSLVASDYSYEQYF
CDR3nt: TGTGCCAGCAGCTTGGTGGCTAGCGACTACTCCTACGAGCAGTACTTC

j_gene: TRBJ2-1
abundance: few
d_gene: TRBD2
v_gene: TRBV20-1
CDR3aa: CSARDRSGWVNEQFF
CDR3nt: TGCAGTGCTAGAGATCGTAGCGGGTGGGTCAATGAGCAGTTCTTC

j_gene: TRBJ2-3
abundance: few
d_gene: -
v_gene: TRBV20-1
CDR3aa: CSASAPFGTDTQYF
CDR3nt: TGCAGTGCTAGTGCCCCCTTTGGCACAGATACGCAGTATTTT

j_gene: TRBJ1-2
abundance: -
d_gene: -
v_gene: TRBV12-3/TRBV12-4
CDR3aa: CASSPGPLYGYTF
CDR3nt: TGTGCCAGCAGTCCGGGCCCGCTCTATGGCTACACCTTC

j_gene: TRBJ2-5
abundance: many
d_gene: -
v_gene: TRBV4-1
CDR3aa: CASSQDYIGIQETQYF
CDR3nt: TGCGCCAGCAGCCAAGATTATATTGGTATCCAAGAGACCCAGTACTTC

j_gene: TRBJ2-2
abundance: few
d_gene: -
v_gene: TRBV4-2
CDR3aa: CASSQELGAGELFF
CDR3nt: TGTGCCAGCAGCCAAGAATTGGGGGCCGGGGAGCTGTTTTTT

j_gene: TRBJ2-7
abundance: -
d_gene: -
v_gene: TRBV12-3/TRBV12-4
CDR3aa: CASSSSSNYEQYF
CDR3nt: TGTGCCAGCAGTTCCTCATCAAACTACGAGCAGTACTTC

j_gene: TRBJ2-3
abundance: -
d_gene: -
v_gene: TRBV18
CDR3aa: CASSPLRTDTQYF
CDR3nt: TGTGCCAGCTCACCACTCCGGACAGATACGCAGTATTTT

j_gene: TRBJ2-7
abundance: -
d_gene: TRBD1
v_gene: TRBV7-8
CDR3aa: CASSLYRGPFEQYF
CDR3nt: TGTGCCAGCAGCTTATACAGGGGGCCCTTCGAGCAGTACTTC

j_gene: TRBJ1-5
abundance: -
d_gene: TRBD1
v_gene: TRBV7-2
CDR3aa: CASSSRRGGNQPQHF
CDR3nt: TGTGCCAGCAGCTCTCGCAGGGGGGGGAATCAGCCCCAGCATTTT

j_gene: TRBJ2-7
abundance: few
d_gene: TRBD1
v_gene: TRBV28
CDR3aa: CASSFGSGGAYEQYF
CDR3nt: TGTGCCAGCAGTTTTGGGTCAGGGGGTGCCTACGAGCAGTACTTC

j_gene: TRBJ2-7
abundance: -
d_gene: -
v_gene: TRBV7-2
CDR3aa: CASSLDSWEQYF
CDR3nt: TGTGCCAGCAGCTTAGATTCGTGGGAGCAGTACTTC

j_gene: TRBJ2-5
abundance: -
d_gene: TRBD1
v_gene: TRBV11-2
CDR3aa: CASSIRTGQETQYF
CDR3nt: TGTGCCAGCAGCATACGGACAGGGCAAGAGACCCAGTACTTC

j_gene: TRBJ2-7
abundance: few
d_gene: -
v_gene: TRBV7-2
CDR3aa: CASSLERAGASYEQYF
CDR3nt: TGTGCCAGCAGCTTAGAGCGCGCAGGGGCGTCCTACGAGCAGTACTTC

j_gene: TRBJ2-7
abundance: many
d_gene: -
v_gene: TRBV18
CDR3aa: CASSPPDGFPYEQYF
CDR3nt: TGTGCCAGCTCACCACCTGACGGATTTCCCTACGAGCAGTACTTC

j_gene: TRBJ2-7
abundance: few
d_gene: -
v_gene: TRBV10-3
CDR3aa: CAISEWTILTSSYEQYF
CDR3nt: TGTGCCATCAGTGAGTGGACAATATTAACCAGCTCCTACGAGCAGTACTTC

j_gene: TRBJ2-2
abundance: -
d_gene: TRBD2
v_gene: TRBV11-2
CDR3aa: CASSLVLAGGTNTGELFF
CDR3nt: TGTGCCAGCAGCTTAGTTCTAGCGGGGGGGACTAACACCGGGGAGCTGTTTTTT

j_gene: TRBJ2-2
abundance: many
d_gene: TRBD1
v_gene: TRBV7-2
CDR3aa: CASSSRQGTGELFF
CDR3nt: TGTGCCAGCAGCTCACGACAGGGCACCGGGGAGCTGTTTTTT

j_gene: TRBJ2-7
abundance: few
d_gene: -
v_gene: TRBV20-1
CDR3aa: CSARFAGAHYEQYF
CDR3nt: TGCAGTGCTAGATTTGCGGGGGCCCACTACGAGCAGTACTTC

j_gene: TRBJ2-2
abundance: -
d_gene: TRBD2
v_gene: TRBV2
CDR3aa: CASSVGTSGRTVQNTGELFF
CDR3nt: TGTGCCAGCAGTGTGGGGACTAGCGGGAGGACAGTACAGAACACCGGGGAGCTGTTTTTT

j_gene: TRBJ2-3
abundance: many
d_gene: -
v_gene: TRBV15
CDR3aa: CATSPRWGTDTQYF
CDR3nt: TGTGCCACCAGCCCCAGGTGGGGCACAGATACGCAGTATTTT

j_gene: TRBJ2-1
abundance: few
d_gene: TRBD2
v_gene: TRBV10-3
CDR3aa: CAISEMGGGAIEQFF
CDR3nt: TGTGCCATCAGTGAGATGGGCGGGGGGGCCATCGAGCAGTTCTTC

j_gene: TRBJ2-1
abundance: -
d_gene: -
v_gene: TRBV28
CDR3aa: CASRASMFQQFF
CDR3nt: TGTGCCAGCAGGGCCTCTATGTTTCAACAGTTCTTC

j_gene: TRBJ1-1
abundance: few
d_gene: -
v_gene: TRBV27
CDR3aa: CASSRLVGDTEAFF
CDR3nt: TGTGCCAGCAGCCGACTTGTGGGCGACACTGAAGCTTTCTTT

j_gene: TRBJ2-7
abundance: few
d_gene: TRBD1
v_gene: TRBV2
CDR3aa: CASSGQGRSYEQYF
CDR3nt: TGTGCCAGCTCAGGACAGGGTAGGTCCTACGAGCAGTACTTC

j_gene: TRBJ2-2
abundance: many
d_gene: -
v_gene: TRBV11-2
CDR3aa: CASRLGSDTGELFF
CDR3nt: TGTGCCAGCAGGCTTGGGTCCGACACCGGGGAGCTGTTTTTT

j_gene: TRBJ2-7
abundance: -
d_gene: -
v_gene: TRBV11-2
CDR3aa: CASRRPGRSSYEQYF
CDR3nt: TGTGCCAGCAGACGACCGGGACGGAGCTCCTACGAGCAGTACTTC

j_gene: TRBJ2-5
abundance: -
d_gene: TRBD2
v_gene: TRBV7-2
CDR3aa: CASSPRAGSFETQYF
CDR3nt: TGTGCCAGCAGTCCTAGAGCGGGATCGTTTGAGACCCAGTACTTC

j_gene: TRBJ2-1
abundance: few
d_gene: -
v_gene: TRBV20-1
CDR3aa: CSARQGRSYNEQFF
CDR3nt: TGCAGTGCTAGACAGGGGCGTTCCTACAATGAGCAGTTCTTC